Listed below are T cell receptor beta chains from one sample, sequenced in a study of T cell responses to AZD1222 COVID-19 vaccine. Generated by immunoSEQ multiplex PCR, the TCRdb table keeps only in-frame clones and is missing some. The sample carries fewer than 85,000 clones, under 95% recorded once. The sequencing used peripheral blood, collected on day 0 of MenACWY control vaccination. The receptors stem from an adult in good health. CDR3s include the opening cysteine and the closing phenylalanine or tryptophan. Each record gives: D gene, V gene, J gene, clone size, CDR3 protein, CDR3 DNA. A D gene is named only where the DNA matches it firmly. Expanded clones are given a class, and other clones once, few, many or no size at all.

d_call: NA
v_call: TRBV7-6
j_call: TRBJ1-5
clone_size: NA
cdr3_aa: CASSPSGLARNQPQHF
cdr3_nt: TGTGCCAGCAGCCCTAGTGGGTTAGCGCGTAATCAGCCCCAGCATTTT

d_call: TRBD2
v_call: TRBV7-3
j_call: TRBJ2-3
clone_size: once
cdr3_aa: CASSLSSGSITDTQYF
cdr3_nt: TGTGCCAGCAGCTTATCCAGCGGGAGTATCACAGATACGCAGTATTTT

d_call: NA
v_call: TRBV2
j_call: TRBJ2-3
clone_size: NA
cdr3_aa: CASSRRGGVPDTQYF
cdr3_nt: TGTGCCAGCAGCCGCAGAGGGGGGGTCCCCGATACGCAGTATTTT

d_call: NA
v_call: TRBV27
j_call: TRBJ2-2
clone_size: once
cdr3_aa: CASRHANTGELFF
cdr3_nt: TGTGCCAGCAGACATGCGAACACCGGGGAGCTGTTTTTT

d_call: NA
v_call: TRBV6-5
j_call: TRBJ2-2
clone_size: NA
cdr3_aa: CASRRAANTGELFF
cdr3_nt: TGTGCCAGCAGAAGGGCGGCGAACACCGGGGAGCTGTTTTTT

d_call: NA
v_call: TRBV24-1
j_call: TRBJ2-1
clone_size: NA
cdr3_aa: CATSDTTVSYNEQFF
cdr3_nt: TGTGCCACCAGTGATACGACTGTCTCCTACAATGAGCAGTTCTTC

d_call: NA
v_call: TRBV6-1
j_call: TRBJ2-3
clone_size: once
cdr3_aa: CASSEMLAGPLDTQYF
cdr3_nt: TGTGCCAGCAGTGAAATGCTAGCAGGCCCCTTAGATACGCAGTATTTT

d_call: TRBD2
v_call: TRBV5-8
j_call: TRBJ2-1
clone_size: NA
cdr3_aa: CASSLGLAGEREQFF
cdr3_nt: TGTGCCAGCAGCTTGGGTCTAGCGGGAGAGCGAGAGCAGTTCTTC

d_call: TRBD1
v_call: TRBV3-1/TRBV3-2
j_call: TRBJ1-1
clone_size: once
cdr3_aa: CASSQEPGQHNLRNTEAFF
cdr3_nt: TGTGCCAGCAGCCAAGAGCCGGGACAGCACAACCTAAGGAACACTGAAGCTTTCTTT

d_call: NA
v_call: TRBV10-3
j_call: TRBJ2-2
clone_size: NA
cdr3_aa: CAIRGQVGSGELFF
cdr3_nt: TGTGCCATCCGAGGGCAGGTTGGCTCCGGGGAGCTGTTTTTT

d_call: TRBD1
v_call: TRBV18
j_call: TRBJ1-1
clone_size: once
cdr3_aa: CASSSGGPTEAFF
cdr3_nt: TGTGCCAGCTCTTCAGGGGGCCCCACTGAAGCTTTCTTT

d_call: NA
v_call: TRBV7-2
j_call: TRBJ1-1
clone_size: NA
cdr3_aa: CASRDSVNTEAFF
cdr3_nt: TGTGCCAGCAGGGACAGTGTGAACACTGAAGCTTTCTTT

d_call: NA
v_call: TRBV19
j_call: TRBJ1-5
clone_size: NA
cdr3_aa: CASSTGPGQPQHF
cdr3_nt: TGTGCCAGTAGTACGGGACCGGGGCAGCCCCAGCATTTT

d_call: NA
v_call: TRBV5-6
j_call: TRBJ1-2
clone_size: NA
cdr3_aa: CASSLGQNLNYGYTF
cdr3_nt: TGTGCCAGCAGCTTGGGACAGAACCTTAACTATGGCTACACCTTC

d_call: NA
v_call: TRBV2
j_call: TRBJ1-2
clone_size: NA
cdr3_aa: CASRLDSGPSGYTF
cdr3_nt: TGTGCCAGCAGACTCGACAGTGGCCCTAGTGGCTACACCTTC

d_call: TRBD2
v_call: TRBV7-2
j_call: TRBJ2-3
clone_size: NA
cdr3_aa: CASSIPGGAADTQYF
cdr3_nt: TGTGCCAGCAGCATTCCCGGGGGGGCCGCAGATACGCAGTATTTT

d_call: NA
v_call: TRBV24-1
j_call: TRBJ1-1
clone_size: few
cdr3_aa: CATSAQGHEAFF
cdr3_nt: TGTGCCACCAGTGCACAGGGCCACGAAGCTTTCTTT

d_call: TRBD1
v_call: TRBV24-1
j_call: TRBJ1-4
clone_size: NA
cdr3_aa: CATSDSRAGGSAKLFF
cdr3_nt: TGTGCCACCAGTGATTCGCGGGCAGGGGGATCCGCAAAACTGTTTTTT

d_call: NA
v_call: TRBV28
j_call: TRBJ1-2
clone_size: NA
cdr3_aa: CASSSSSRGYTF
cdr3_nt: TGTGCCAGCAGTAGCAGCTCGAGGGGCTACACCTTC

d_call: NA
v_call: TRBV7-2
j_call: TRBJ1-2
clone_size: NA
cdr3_aa: CASSLAQVDRGGYTF
cdr3_nt: TGTGCCAGCAGCTTAGCGCAGGTGGATAGAGGGGGCTACACCTTC

d_call: TRBD1
v_call: TRBV10-3
j_call: TRBJ2-5
clone_size: NA
cdr3_aa: CAISESGDREETQYF
cdr3_nt: TGTGCCATCAGTGAGTCGGGGGACAGGGAAGAGACCCAGTACTTC

d_call: TRBD2
v_call: TRBV9
j_call: TRBJ2-1
clone_size: once
cdr3_aa: CASSVAGGPVINEQFF
cdr3_nt: TGTGCCAGCAGCGTAGCGGGAGGGCCTGTGATCAATGAGCAGTTCTTC

d_call: NA
v_call: TRBV19
j_call: TRBJ1-1
clone_size: NA
cdr3_aa: CASGVTNTEAFF
cdr3_nt: TGTGCCAGTGGGGTTACTAACACTGAAGCTTTCTTT

d_call: TRBD1
v_call: TRBV6-2/TRBV6-3
j_call: TRBJ2-2
clone_size: NA
cdr3_aa: CASSSLWDRGRSGELFF
cdr3_nt: TGTGCCAGCAGTTCCCTTTGGGACAGGGGGCGCTCCGGGGAGCTGTTTTTT

d_call: NA
v_call: TRBV6-1
j_call: TRBJ2-2
clone_size: NA
cdr3_aa: CASSENFGELFF
cdr3_nt: TGTGCCAGCAGTGAAAACTTCGGGGAGCTGTTTTTT

d_call: NA
v_call: TRBV6-5
j_call: TRBJ2-6
clone_size: NA
cdr3_aa: CASRKDGANVLTF
cdr3_nt: TGTGCCAGCAGGAAGGATGGGGCCAACGTCCTGACTTTC

d_call: TRBD1
v_call: TRBV9
j_call: TRBJ2-5
clone_size: NA
cdr3_aa: CASSAGTGSATQYF
cdr3_nt: TGTGCCAGCAGCGCCGGGACAGGGAGCGCGACCCAGTACTTC

d_call: NA
v_call: TRBV19
j_call: TRBJ1-6
clone_size: NA
cdr3_aa: CASNQEGGATAYNSPLHF
cdr3_nt: TGTGCCAGTAACCAGGAAGGTGGGGCAACCGCCTATAATTCACCCCTCCACTTT

d_call: TRBD2
v_call: TRBV2
j_call: TRBJ2-3
clone_size: NA
cdr3_aa: CASRNQLAGGTDTQYF
cdr3_nt: TGTGCCAGCAGAAACCAGCTAGCGGGAGGCACAGATACGCAGTATTTT

d_call: TRBD1
v_call: TRBV4-3
j_call: TRBJ2-2
clone_size: NA
cdr3_aa: CASSTGQGSAGELFF
cdr3_nt: TGCGCCAGCAGCACAGGACAGGGGTCCGCCGGGGAGCTGTTTTTT

d_call: TRBD1
v_call: TRBV19
j_call: TRBJ2-5
clone_size: few
cdr3_aa: CASRGGGRGPETQYF
cdr3_nt: TGTGCCAGCCGAGGGGGAGGCAGGGGGCCAGAGACCCAGTACTTC

d_call: TRBD2
v_call: TRBV18
j_call: TRBJ2-3
clone_size: NA
cdr3_aa: CASSPPSSGRTDTQYF
cdr3_nt: TGTGCCAGCTCACCACCCTCAAGCGGGAGGACAGATACGCAGTATTTT

d_call: TRBD1
v_call: TRBV19
j_call: TRBJ1-1
clone_size: NA
cdr3_aa: CASRGGQAGSNEAFF
cdr3_nt: TGTGCCAGTAGGGGGGGACAGGCAGGGTCGAATGAAGCTTTCTTT

d_call: TRBD1
v_call: TRBV28
j_call: TRBJ2-7
clone_size: NA
cdr3_aa: CASTSWDRGLSYEQYF
cdr3_nt: TGTGCCAGCACCTCCTGGGACAGGGGGCTTTCCTACGAGCAGTACTTC

d_call: NA
v_call: TRBV2
j_call: TRBJ1-2
clone_size: NA
cdr3_aa: CASSEAAKGYGYTF
cdr3_nt: TGTGCCAGCAGTGAGGCAGCCAAGGGCTATGGCTACACCTTC

d_call: NA
v_call: TRBV30
j_call: TRBJ2-1
clone_size: NA
cdr3_aa: CAWRPGYNEQFF
cdr3_nt: TGTGCCTGGAGACCAGGGTACAATGAGCAGTTCTTC

d_call: TRBD1
v_call: TRBV6-5
j_call: TRBJ1-6
clone_size: NA
cdr3_aa: CASRGAGGNSPLHF
cdr3_nt: TGTGCCAGCAGGGGGGCAGGGGGTAATTCACCCCTCCACTTT

d_call: NA
v_call: TRBV28
j_call: TRBJ2-7
clone_size: NA
cdr3_aa: CASSLAMGGLYF
cdr3_nt: TGTGCCAGCAGTTTAGCTATGGGTGGCCTGTACTTC

d_call: TRBD1
v_call: TRBV7-2
j_call: TRBJ2-7
clone_size: once
cdr3_aa: CASSPSFRGSSYEQYF
cdr3_nt: TGTGCCAGCAGCCCATCATTCAGGGGGAGCTCCTACGAGCAGTACTTC

d_call: NA
v_call: TRBV18
j_call: TRBJ1-6
clone_size: NA
cdr3_aa: CASSARGESPLHF
cdr3_nt: TGTGCCAGCTCTGCCAGGGGAGAATCACCCCTCCACTTT

d_call: NA
v_call: TRBV3-1/TRBV3-2
j_call: TRBJ2-4
clone_size: NA
cdr3_aa: CASSQEGVAKNIQYF
cdr3_nt: TGTGCCAGCAGCCAAGAAGGGGTAGCCAAAAACATTCAGTACTTC